This record concerns one T cell receptor beta chain sequence. This clonotype was seen many times. Its antigen is currently not known. No base-level quality is on record; no much larger clone is a single base apart. Reading the label with the study, this specimen's time point is: pre-sensitization, week 0. The sample's treatment or condition, from its label and the paper: therapeutic diphenylcyclopropenone sensitization with weekly scalp DPC. Blood at each patch-test visit was drawn before the patch test was applied. Patients were eligible if aged 18 to 70, diagnosed with alopecia and judged suitable for DPC therapy, and pregnant patients were excluded. Total RNA was isolated from unfractionated whole blood collected in Tempus Blood RNA tubes. The sample originates from a study of human T cells and chemical hapten exposure listed by TCRdb under 2021. Background for the entire study: For sensitization, 2% DPC in acetone was applied to a 2 cm by 2 cm area of upper inner arm skin. Patients additionally received weekly therapeutic DPC doses to the scalp throughout the roughly 23-week study period. Libraries were pooled for sequencing, and variation in per-sample TCR yields was attributed mainly to small differences in library volumes within the pool. Blood for TCR sequencing was provided by twenty-nine alopecia patients at one to four time points (pre-sensitization, 2, 6 and 24 weeks). Patch testing on the upper back used Finn chambers containing 0.01% DPC, with scoring done after 6 days according to International Contact Dermatitis Research Group standards. Blood samples were taken from patients before sensitization (week 0) and then at 2, 6 and about 24 weeks after DPC sensitization. This study followed changes in the peripheral blood TCR repertoire in vivo during primary and secondary sensitization of alopecia patients to the hapten diphenylcyclopropenone (DPC). The patient cohort, mostly female, included alopecia areata with under or over 50% scalp involvement, alopecia totalis and alopecia universalis.

General study outcomes and caveats: A positive correlation was found between the number of PT1 expanded TCRs and patch test score, with significance reached at thresholds 8, 16 and 32 but not 4. Repeated subsampling changed both the strength of the expansion versus patch-test correlation and the threshold at which that correlation became significant. The number of TCRs above 1 in 1000 frequency did not change with DPC sensitization; there was no evidence of global repertoire structure alterations. Significantly more large CDR3 similarity clusters were formed by expanded TCRs than by pre-sensitization or healthy control sets, consistent with antigen-driven responses. All patients had alopecia, a presumed autoimmune disease, so their immune response might differ from that of healthy individuals.

The method behind the library was RACE. The sequencer listed for this sample is NextSeq 500. During library preparation, unique molecular identifiers were attached to individual cDNA molecules so that TCRs could be counted quantitatively and reproducibly. Both TCR alpha and TCR beta chains were sequenced from each blood RNA sample. The original methods were these. Samples had a median of approximately 93,000 TCRs, with a range from about 23,224 to 750,000. V, J and CDR3 annotation of the TCR reads was carried out using the Decombinator software suite. Every sample was subsampled to the same number of TCRs (28,000) for the PS versus PT1 abundance plots. Expanded TCRs were defined as absent before sensitization and observed at least eight times at the 2-week time point. TCRdb reworked the public reads: Q25 trimming with fastp, MiXCR clone assembly, productive beta chains retained. CDR3 protein sequences are deduplicated, and each keeps its most common genes and DNA. It is TCRdb's table, rather than the study itself, that gives the V and J calls and clone size. For this sample there are roughly 100,000 distinct CDR3 sequences; less than 14% appear just once. The ten largest clonotypes hold around 3.1% of the sample.

This TCR derives from a woman in her sixties or seventies with alopecia areata. Some clones in this sample may be carry-over from other donors' samples. The source was whole blood, collected in connection with sensitization to the hapten diphenylcyclopropenone (DPC).

The bases read TGTGCCAGCTCAGATACCTGGGACACTGAAGCTTTCTTT. Its translation is CASSDTWDTEAFF. In this chain, TRBV18 is recombined with TRBJ1-1; the D gene identity is not certain. Including cysteine and phenylalanine, the CDR3 has 13 amino acids. The kept DNA is CDR3 alone, 39 bases in frame from the first base. Trimming removed 5 bases from V and 3 bases from J, leaving 10 bases between the germline ends. Via the germline V gene, CDR1 is KGHSH and CDR2 LQKENI. The entire variable domain, with the stretches around the CDR3 drawn from the reference TRBV18 and TRBJ1-1 proteins, is NAGVMQNPRHLVRRRGQEARLRCSPMKGHSHVYWYRQLPEEGLKFMVYLQKENIIDESGMPKERFSAEFPKEGPSILRIQQVVRGDSAAYFCASSDTWDTEAFFGQGTRLTVV.